The 27 T cell receptor beta chains given below trace back to one sample, sequenced in a study of OX40 agonist ivuxolimab in advanced cancers. Some clones are missing from TCRdb's copy, which holds only in-frame ones; the method was immunoSEQ multiplex PCR. The sample shows about 14,000 clones, over 80% of them seen only once. Sequences were derived from CD4+ or CD8+ T cells sorted from blood, sampled in a trial of the OX40 agonist ivuxolimab. The receptors here all came from an adult with an advanced solid tumor such as melanoma, head and neck, liver or kidney cancer.

To note about this clone: This same CDR3 is encoded by further DNA sequences in the sample. V is TRBV7-9 and J is TRBJ2-7, with D uncertain. Deletions cut 3 bases from V and 2 bases from J, with 2 bases between. The CDR3 has 11 residues. Germline CDR1 SEHNR, CDR2 FQNEAQ (reference sequence). The CDR3, as DNA: TGTGCCAGCAGCTTTACCTACGAGCAGTACTTC. Translation gives CASSFTYEQYF.

The chain recombines TRBV27 with TRBJ2-6; 7 nucleotides match TRBD1. This CDR3 contains 17 residues. Germline loops: CDR1 MNHEY, CDR2 SMNVEV (reference sequence). V shed 2 bases, J shed 0 bases, and the junction held 4 bases outside the gene matches. The CDR3 protein is CASSLQGDLSGANVLTF. CDR3 DNA sequence: TGTGCCAGCAGTTTACAGGGGGACCTCTCTGGGGCCAACGTCCTGACTTTC.

The chain couples TRBV19 to TRBJ1-4; maybe TRBD1 (5 bases). V lost 5 bases and J 0 bases, leaving 10 bases between the germline ends. CDR3 length equals 15 residues. The V gene's germline CDR1 is LNHDA and CDR2 SQIVND (reference sequence). The CDR3 loop reads CASSAGIATNEKLFF. The CDR3 DNA follows: TGTGCCAGTAGTGCAGGGATAGCAACTAATGAAAAACTGTTTTTT.

CDR3: CASSPGQGLSEKLFF. CDR3 DNA: TGTGCCAGCAGTCCAGGACAGGGGTTGAGCGAAAAACTGTTTTTT. The rearrangement uses TRBV27 and TRBJ1-4, with TRBD1 identical over 9 bases. V shed 5 bases, J shed 8 bases, and the junction held 9 bases outside the gene matches. Germline CDR1 reads MNHEY; CDR2 reads SMNVEV (reference sequence). The CDR3 runs 15 residues.

This clone was recorded once. The chain couples TRBV18 to TRBJ1-5; 8 bases map to TRBD1. The V segment lost 3 bases and the J segment 3 bases; nucleotides outside the gene matches: 4. The CDR3 is 15 residues long. Germline V gene sequence: CDR1 KGHSH, CDR2 LQKENI. The CDR3: CASSPGQGLNQPQHF. The CDR3 region has the DNA TGTGCCAGCTCACCTGGACAGGGACTCAATCAGCCCCAGCATTTT. Variable domain in full (rest from reference TRBV18 and TRBJ1-5): NAGVMQNPRHLVRRRGQEARLRCSPMKGHSHVYWYRQLPEEGLKFMVYLQKENIIDESGMPKERFSAEFPKEGPSILRIQQVVRGDSAAYFCASSPGQGLNQPQHFGDGTRLSIL.

The J gene is TRBJ2-7, the V gene TRBV27; perhaps TRBD1 as D (5 bases). The CDR3 is 15 residues long. The V and J ends lost 0 bases and 4 bases respectively, with 13 bases between them. In germline, CDR1 is MNHEY, CDR2 SMNVEV (reference sequence). The CDR3 sequence is CASSLSWGRQYEQYF. The CDR3 coding sequence is TGTGCCAGCAGTTTATCCTGGGGCCGTCAATACGAGCAGTACTTC.

The rearrangement joins TRBV7-2 to TRBJ1-4, with D possibly TRBD1 on 6 matching bases. CDR3 length: 16 residues. The germline V gene has CDR1 SGHTA and CDR2 FQGNSA. V lost 5 bases to trimming and J lost 8 bases, with 21 bases between them. Here the CDR3 reads CASSPGQSGFREKLFF. The CDR3 DNA is TGTGCCAGCAGCCCAGGACAGTCAGGTTTTCGGGAAAAACTGTTTTTT.

The chain combines TRBV7-9 with TRBJ2-2, with a weak D call TRBD1 (5 bases). Trimming shortened V by 6 bases and J by 1 base, and 9 bases separated the two germline ends. CDR1 SEHNR and CDR2 FQNEAQ come from the germline V gene (reference sequence). This CDR3 has 14 residues. The CDR3 DNA reads as TGTGCCAGCAGTTTGACAGTGAACACCGGGGAGCTGTTTTTT. Its protein is CASSLTVNTGELFF.

The genes are TRBV4-1 and TRBJ2-3; D ambiguous. Trimming took off 4 bases at V and 2 bases at J, with 4 bases between the two ends. The germline V gene has CDR1 MGHRA and CDR2 YSYEKL. The CDR3 runs to 12 residues. The CDR3 region is CASSPDTDTQYF. In nucleotides, the CDR3 is TGCGCCAGCAGCCCAGACACAGATACGCAGTATTTT.

This chain links TRBV11-2 with TRBJ2-7; 7 positions agree with TRBD1. Germline CDR1 is SGHAT and CDR2 is FQNNGV. The ends lost 5 bases at V and 0 bases at J; junction bases unmatched: 10. CDR3 length: 16 amino acids. CDR3 amino acids: CASSADHGTVSYEQYF. The CDR3 DNA reads as TGTGCCAGCAGCGCCGATCACGGGACAGTCTCCTACGAGCAGTACTTC.

V gene TRBV5-6 combines with J gene TRBJ2-1, with D unresolved. This CDR3 is built from 13 residues. Germline V lookup: CDR1 SGHDT, CDR2 YYEEEE. Between the trimmed V and J ends, which lost 2 bases and 7 bases, there was a span of 10 bases. CDR3 coding DNA: TGTGCCAGCAGCTTAGGCCAGACGAATGAGCAGTTCTTC. It yields the protein CASSLGQTNEQFF.

The chain carries TRBV29-1 and TRBJ2-7; D may correspond to TRBD1 or TRBD2 (5 bases each). CDR1 and CDR2 from the germline V gene are SQVTM and ANQGSEA. Trimming took off 3 bases at V and 5 bases at J, with 11 bases between the two ends. The CDR3 is made up of 12 amino acids. CDR3 sequence reads: CSVEGDSNEQYF. CDR3 nucleotides: TGCAGCGTTGAGGGAGACAGCAACGAGCAGTACTTC.

In its sample, this clone ranks as large. This chain joins TRBV19 and TRBJ1-5; unclear D gene. The CDR3 has 16 residues. V gave up 3 bases and J gave up 2 bases, with 14 bases separating them. The germline V gene encodes CDR1 LNHDA and CDR2 SQIVND (reference sequence). DNA for the CDR3: TGTGCCAGTAGTATGTTCGGAGGGCCCGGCAATCAGCCCCAGCATTTT. Its translation is CASSMFGGPGNQPQHF.

This clone was recorded a few times. This rearrangement joins TRBV29-1 to TRBJ2-1; D is ambiguous. V dropped 8 bases and J dropped 7 bases, with 9 bases sitting between them. In germline, CDR1 is SQVTM, CDR2 ANQGSEA. The CDR3 extends over 10 amino acids. CDR3 loop: CSLISNEQFF. CDR3 nucleotides: TGCAGCCTGATAAGTAATGAGCAGTTCTTC.

This chain uses TRBV7-3 with TRBJ2-2; 8 bases line up with TRBD2. The CDR3 spans 17 residues. The germline CDR1 and CDR2 sequences are SGHTA and FQGTGA. The V gene end was trimmed by 2 bases and the J gene end by 6 bases; junction bases not matched to a gene: 11. CDR3 residues: CASSLGVGLATAGELFF. The CDR3, as DNA: TGTGCCAGCAGCTTAGGGGTCGGACTAGCTACGGCCGGGGAGCTGTTTTTT.

This chain uses TRBV27 with TRBJ2-1, with 7 bases aligning to TRBD1. The CDR3 sequence is 15 residues long. Germline V CDR1 and CDR2: MNHEY, SMNVEV (reference sequence). V dropped 5 bases and J dropped 0; count of bases not matched to a gene: 4. CDR3 sequence: CASSPRDSSYNEQFF. CDR3 in DNA: TGTGCCAGCAGTCCACGGGACAGCTCCTACAATGAGCAGTTCTTC.

The V call is TRBV10-1, the J call TRBJ2-5; D is unresolved. Between the trimmed V and J ends, which lost 0 bases and 5 bases, there was a span of 7 bases. Germline V lookup: CDR1 WNHNN, CDR2 SYGVQD (reference sequence). CDR3 length: 13 amino acids. CDR3 sequence: CASSESTVETQYF. For the CDR3, the DNA is TGCGCCAGCAGTGAGTCAACAGTGGAGACCCAGTACTTC.

The V gene is TRBV28, the J gene TRBJ2-3; D unresolved. V was clipped by 6 bases and J by 4 bases, with 14 bases between them. The CDR3 covers 14 residues. Germline V CDR1 and CDR2: MDHEN, SYDVKM. CDR3 coding DNA: TGTGCCAGCAGCCTCGAGGATGGGGCAGATACGCAGTATTTT. Its protein is CASSLEDGADTQYF.

V gene TRBV7-9 combines with J gene TRBJ1-5; no definite D call. V shed 2 bases and J shed 3 bases, with 2 bases lying between them. Per germline, CDR1 SEHNR and CDR2 FQNEAQ (reference sequence). There are 12 residues in the CDR3. CDR3 coding DNA: TGTGCCAGCAGCTTATACAATCAGCCCCAGCATTTT. Protein sequence: CASSLYNQPQHF.

The table lists this clone with a few counts. This chain links TRBV5-6 with TRBJ2-7; D possibly corresponds to TRBD2 (6 bases). Trimming removed 4 bases from V and 3 bases from J, with 14 bases in between. The CDR3 is 14 amino acids. The germline CDR1 and CDR2 sequences are SGHDT and YYEEEE. The CDR3: CASSPRLGRYEQYF. The CDR3 region has the DNA TGTGCCAGCAGCCCAAGACTAGGGCGCTACGAGCAGTACTTC.

This sequence joins TRBV27 and TRBJ2-5, with D perhaps assigned TRBD1 or TRBD2 (5 bases each). Looked up from germline, CDR1 is MNHEY and CDR2 is SMNVEV (reference sequence). CDR3 length: 13 amino acids. The ends were cut back, 6 bases at V and 1 base at J, with 9 bases in the middle. CDR3 loop: CASSSGLQETQYF. CDR3 in DNA: TGTGCCAGCAGCTCGGGGCTCCAAGAGACCCAGTACTTC.

The V call is TRBV5-8, the J call TRBJ1-2; possible D gene TRBD1, 5 bases. Germline CDR1 reads SGHTS; CDR2 reads YDEGEE. Trimming removed 6 bases at V and 4 bases at J, with 16 bases between. CDR3 length: 14 residues. In DNA form, the CDR3 reads TGTGCCAGCATCAACGAAGGACAATCCTATGGCTACACCTTC. Protein sequence: CASINEGQSYGYTF.

The V call is TRBV10-1, the J call TRBJ2-1; D not resolved. The germline V and J ends were trimmed by 2 bases and 6 bases, with 17 bases remaining between them. This CDR3 spans 16 amino acids. Germline V CDR1 and CDR2: WNHNN, SYGVQD (reference sequence). The CDR3 nucleotides are TGCGCCAGCAGTGAGCTTCCCAGCGATCCAGGCAATGAGCAGTTCTTC. It specifies CASSELPSDPGNEQFF.

The chain combines TRBV19 with TRBJ2-7; no firm D call. Germline V gene lookup returns CDR1 LNHDA and CDR2 SQIVND (reference sequence). This CDR3 is 12 amino acids long. Trimming took off 0 bases at V and 5 bases at J, with 5 bases between the two ends. The CDR3 spells CASSIDHDEQYF. Here the CDR3 DNA reads TGTGCCAGTAGTATAGATCACGACGAGCAGTACTTC.

The rearrangement joins TRBV6-4 to TRBJ1-4, with 8 positions matching TRBD1. This CDR3 is 14 amino acids long. V lost 3 bases and J lost 4; bases outside the gene matches: 1. The germline V gene has CDR1 MRHNA and CDR2 SNTAGT. In DNA form, the CDR3 reads TGTGCCAGCAGTGAACAGGGGGGTAATGAAAAACTGTTTTTT. Translation gives CASSEQGGNEKLFF.

This chain links TRBV28 with TRBJ1-5; D not certain. Germline loops: CDR1 MDHEN, CDR2 SYDVKM. V was trimmed by 8 bases and J by 11 bases, leaving 16 bases between them. This CDR3 is built from 12 residues. The CDR3 sequence is CASLSHEVAQHF. DNA of the CDR3: TGTGCCAGCCTTTCCCACGAAGTGGCCCAGCATTTT.

The chain has TRBV28 and TRBJ2-1, with D unresolved. From germline, CDR1 is MDHEN and CDR2 SYDVKM. The CDR3 totals 15 residues. V gave up 5 bases and J gave up 5 bases, with 16 bases separating them. CDR3 protein: CASSLYYSLNNEQFF. The CDR3 DNA reads TGTGCCAGCAGTCTATACTACTCGCTGAACAATGAGCAGTTCTTC.